This T cell receptor beta chain was sequenced in a study of blood T cell repertoires in COVID-19. About the study: Spain, Italy and the United States supplied samples that represented acute and convalescent COVID-19.

Which cohort a participant joined came from the clinical history participants gave. Each exposed participant met a COVID-19 case in the 2 weeks preceding study entry. Turning to this clone: This specimen includes other DNA sequences encoding the same CDR3.

In the original analysis: By means of reference gene primer amplification, nucleated cell counts were estimated. Generated by immunoSEQ multiplex PCR, the TCRdb table keeps only in-frame clones and is missing some. That table gives V, J and clone size, and the DNA gave D and trimming. Of about 280,000 clones listed, about four fifths are singletons. This sequence was found in a man in his forties who had been exposed to COVID-19. The sample taken for sequencing was PBMCs or T cells enriched from blood (not recorded which).

The CDR3 sequence: CASSLGVAGNTGELFF. The CDR3 bases are TGCGCCAGCAGCTTGGGAGTAGCGGGGAACACCGGGGAGCTGTTTTTT. The chain uses TRBV5-1 and TRBJ2-2; TRBD2 matches at 7 bases. CDR3 length: 16 amino acids. The V segment lost 0 bases and the J segment 1 base; nucleotides outside the gene matches: 3. Looked up from germline, CDR1 is SGHRS and CDR2 is YFSETQ.